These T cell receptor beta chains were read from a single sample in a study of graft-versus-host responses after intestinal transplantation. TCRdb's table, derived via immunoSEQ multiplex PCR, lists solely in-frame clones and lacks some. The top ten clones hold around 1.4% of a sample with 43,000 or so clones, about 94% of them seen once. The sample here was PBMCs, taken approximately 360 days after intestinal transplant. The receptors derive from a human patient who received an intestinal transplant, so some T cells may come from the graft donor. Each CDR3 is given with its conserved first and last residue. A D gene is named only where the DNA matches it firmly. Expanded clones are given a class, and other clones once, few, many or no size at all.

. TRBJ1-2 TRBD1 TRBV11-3 CASSADRDYGYTF TGTGCCAGCAGCGCAGACAGGGACTATGGCTACACCTTC
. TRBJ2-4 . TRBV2 CASSDWGQKAKNIQYF TGTGCCAGCAGTGATTGGGGACAAAAAGCCAAAAACATTCAGTACTTC
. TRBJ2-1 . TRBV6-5 CASSDSGAYNEQFF TGTGCCAGCAGTGATAGCGGAGCCTACAATGAGCAGTTCTTC
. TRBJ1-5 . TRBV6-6 CASSHEGAGQPQHF TGTGCCAGCAGCCACGAGGGAGCCGGGCAGCCCCAGCATTTT
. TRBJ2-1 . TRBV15 CATSRARGHNEQFF TGTGCCACCAGCAGAGCTCGCGGGCACAATGAGCAGTTCTTC
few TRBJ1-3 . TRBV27 CASSLTGTGSGNTIYF TGTGCCAGCAGTCTGACCGGGACCGGCTCTGGAAACACCATATATTTT
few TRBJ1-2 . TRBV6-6 CASSYSNAFGYTF TGTGCCAGCAGTTACTCGAACGCTTTTGGCTACACCTTC
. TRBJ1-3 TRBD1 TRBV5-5 CASSLYQGEVNTIYF TGTGCCAGCAGCTTGTACCAGGGGGAGGTTAACACCATATATTTT
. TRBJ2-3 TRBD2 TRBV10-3 CAISRVGTSGIAQNTQYF TGTGCCATCAGTAGAGTAGGGACTAGCGGGATAGCACAGAATACGCAGTATTTT
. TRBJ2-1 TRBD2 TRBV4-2 CASSQDRGGSYNEQFF TGTGCCAGCAGCCAAGATCGCGGGGGCTCCTACAATGAGCAGTTCTTC
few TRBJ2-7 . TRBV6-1 CASSEGDTSYEQYF TGTGCCAGCAGTGAAGGGGACACCTCCTACGAGCAGTACTTC
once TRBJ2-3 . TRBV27 CASSLSQSTDTQYF TGTGCCAGCAGTTTGTCCCAAAGCACAGATACGCAGTATTTT
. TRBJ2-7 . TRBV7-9 CASSFDTNSYEQYF TGTGCCAGCAGCTTCGATACGAACTCCTACGAGCAGTACTTC
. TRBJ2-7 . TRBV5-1 CASSFDYNVDREVDEQYF TGCGCCAGCAGCTTCGATTACAACGTAGACAGGGAGGTTGACGAGCAGTACTTC
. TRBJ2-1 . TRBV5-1 CASSLGQVVNEQFF TGCGCCAGCAGCTTGGGCCAGGTGGTGAATGAGCAGTTCTTC
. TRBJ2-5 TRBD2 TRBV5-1 CASSAGLGETQYF TGCGCCAGCAGCGCGGGACTAGGGGAGACCCAGTACTTC
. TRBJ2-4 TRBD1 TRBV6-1 CASRTGGEAKNIQYF TGTGCCAGCAGGACAGGGGGCGAAGCCAAAAACATTCAGTACTTC
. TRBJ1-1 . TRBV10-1 CASSEKTGKNTEAFF TGCGCCAGCAGTGAGAAGACAGGCAAGAACACTGAAGCTTTCTTT
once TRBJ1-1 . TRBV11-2 CASSSTEAFF TGTGCCAGCAGCTCCACTGAAGCTTTCTTT
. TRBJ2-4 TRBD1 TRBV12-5 CASGDRAAKNIQYF TGTGCTAGTGGGGACAGGGCAGCCAAAAACATTCAGTACTTC
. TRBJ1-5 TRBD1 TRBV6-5 CASSYSGQGDQPQHF TGTGCCAGCAGTTACTCAGGACAGGGGGATCAGCCCCAGCATTTT
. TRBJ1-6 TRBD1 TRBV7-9 CASSSDRGYSPLHF TGTGCCAGCAGCTCCGACAGGGGCTATTCACCCCTCCACTTT
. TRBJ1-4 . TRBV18 CASSPRLSQGANEKLFF TGTGCCAGCTCACCACGGTTGTCGCAGGGTGCGAACGAAAAACTGTTTTTT
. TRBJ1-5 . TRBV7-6 CASSLAVGGGDQPQHF TGTGCCAGCAGCTTAGCAGTGGGGGGCGGGGATCAGCCCCAGCATTTT
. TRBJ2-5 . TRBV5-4 CASSLVGAETQYF TGTGCCAGCAGCTTGGTGGGAGCGGAGACCCAGTACTTC
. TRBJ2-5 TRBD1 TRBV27 CASSLWDRGQETQYF TGTGCCAGCAGTTTATGGGACAGGGGGCAAGAGACCCAGTACTTC